The clone carrying this TCR beta chain was recorded only once. Additional DNA sequences in this sample encode the identical CDR3. The authors' processing: Amplification of reference gene primers provided the estimated nucleated cell counts. The data were produced by immunoSEQ multiplex PCR, yet TCRdb's version contains in-frame clones alone and is incomplete. That table supplies the V and J calls and clone size; D and trimming were determined from the DNA. The profile shows 90,000 to 130,000 clones, 70% to 85% of them singletons. This specimen comes from a study of blood T cell repertoires in COVID-19. The germline gives CDR1 GTSNPN, CDR2 SVGIG (reference sequence). Trimming pared 4 bases from V and 6 bases from J, leaving 15 bases between. The CDR3 contains 13 residues.

V gene TRBV30 combines with J gene TRBJ1-2; D is perhaps TRBD1 (5 bases). The sequence came from a woman between 35 and 50 years old with acute or convalescent COVID-19. The sample taken for sequencing was peripheral blood. In DNA form, the CDR3 reads TGTGCCTGGAATCGCCAGGGCGCTGATGGCTACACCTTC. It translates to CAWNRQGADGYTF.